These 3 T cell receptor beta chains were all obtained from the same sample, sequenced in a study of cytomegalovirus exposure and HLA in healthy donors. The PCR used 60 Vbeta and 13 Jbeta primers. TCRdb's copy holds only in-frame clones and misses some; the assay was immunoSEQ multiplex PCR. Of about 200,000 clones detected, around 80% appear once; the ten largest clones hold roughly 0.22%. Input material: PBMCs. The receptors shown here come from a girl aged 2-10 years in good health and CMV-seronegative.

The chain joins TRBV7-2 to TRBJ1-3, with a weak D call TRBD1 (6 bases). CDR1 is SGHTA, CDR2 FQGNSA, per germline. Trimming cost V 5 bases and J 0 bases, with 17 bases left between them. The CDR3 is 17 residues long. The CDR3 DNA reads TGTGCCAGCAGCCCGCAGACGGGGGGCCTCTCTGGAAACACCATATATTTT. Residues: CASSPQTGGLSGNTIYF.

The rearrangement uses TRBV7-9 and TRBJ2-3; maybe TRBD1 (5 bases). Germline assignment: CDR1 SEHNR and CDR2 FQNEAQ (reference sequence). V was clipped by 5 bases and J by 0 bases, with 6 bases between them. This CDR3 is 13 amino acids long. CDR3 DNA sequence: TGTGCCAGCAGCGACAGTAGCACAGATACGCAGTATTTT. Translated: CASSDSSTDTQYF.

The V call is TRBV5-1, the J call TRBJ2-5, with 11 positions matching TRBD1. Trimming at V came to 2 bases and at J to 2 bases, leaving 2 bases not matched to a gene. Germline V lookup: CDR1 SGHRS, CDR2 YFSETQ. This CDR3 is 15 amino acids long. CDR3 region: CASSFGTGGQETQYF. Written as DNA, the CDR3 is TGCGCCAGCAGCTTTGGGACAGGGGGGCAAGAGACCCAGTACTTC.